The following is a TCR beta chain sequence with its context. This specimen comes from a study of OX40 agonist ivuxolimab in advanced cancers. TCRdb's copy holds only in-frame clones and misses some; the assay was immunoSEQ multiplex PCR. The sample lists about 41,000 clones, just under 90% seen once, with around 40% in the top ten. The TCR sequence derives from an adult with an advanced solid tumor such as melanoma, head and neck, liver or kidney cancer. Source: CD4+ or CD8+ T cells sorted from blood, taken in a trial of the OX40 agonist ivuxolimab.

CDR3 sequence (DNA): TGTGCCAGCAGTCCGTGGACAGCGAACACTGAAGCTTTCTTT. Amino acid sequence: CASSPWTANTEAFF. This chain connects TRBV6-5 to TRBJ1-1, with D possibly matching TRBD1 (6 bases). V was pared by 5 bases and J by 1 base, with 11 bases between. The CDR3 loop spans 14 amino acids. CDR1 MNHEY and CDR2 SVGAGI come from the germline V gene.